This T cell receptor (beta chain) was documented in a study of human T cells and chemical hapten exposure. Study conclusions and caveats: DPC sensitization did not alter TCRs above 1 in 1000 frequency.

There are many counts of this clonotype. The target antigen is unknown. A junction end diverges from the germline sequence, so it may reflect a read error. Sample time point: patch test 1, 2 weeks after DPC sensitization. Treatment specified: therapeutic diphenylcyclopropenone sensitization with weekly scalp DPC. In TCRdb, the RACE reads were re-called with MiXCR into one record per CDR3 protein. Among approximately 71,000 distinct CDR3 sequences listed, 7.5% to 10% were seen once. Germline-derived CDR1 and CDR2 are SSHAT and FNYEAQ (reference sequence). The CDR3 sequence is 16 residues long. The chain links TRBV7-7 to TRBJ2-5; 9 nucleotides agree with TRBD2. The receptor's source is a woman between 35 and 50 years old with alopecia areata. Some clones in this sample may be carry-over from other donors' samples. Specimen: whole blood, collected in connection with sensitization to the hapten diphenylcyclopropenone (DPC). CDR3 region: CASSSGAGGPSETQYF. CDR3 DNA sequence: TGTGCTAGCAGCTCGGGTGCGGGGGGGCCTTCCGAGACCCAGTACTTC.